This T cell receptor (beta chain) came from a study of radiotherapy plus CTLA-4 blockade in lung cancer (dated by TCRdb to the late 2010s). As for the study more broadly: Among the enrolled patients, under 20% had an objective response, and 31% reached disease control.

The research as a whole found: After treatment with radiotherapy and ipilimumab, TCR clones that originated in tumors expanded in peripheral blood. The strongest predictors of response were reported to be early dynamic shifts in blood T cell clones along with a rise in serum interferon-beta following radiation.

Focal radiation therapy combined with CTLA-4 blockade (ipilimumab) was tested in patients with chemo-refractory metastatic non-small-cell lung cancer. In the case of this clone: It lacks a known antigen. Per-base quality was not reported, and no clone a single base away is much larger than it.

Including cysteine and phenylalanine, the CDR3 has 13 amino acids. The entry retains the CDR3 DNA only, 39 bases that are in frame from base 1. Trimming at the junction amounts to 7 bases on V and 6 bases on J, and the germline ends lie 16 bases apart. From the germline V gene, CDR1 is SQVTM and CDR2 is ANQGSEA. The library was made by the immunoSEQ multiplex PCR assay. TCRdb holds this immuneACCESS table with in-frame rearrangements only. Some clones are missing; in checked studies, unresolved V genes explain under half, and the rest has no known cause. The sample has tens of thousands of clones on record, around 84% of them singletons. The ten largest clones capture over 15% of the sample.

This clonotype originated in a human donor with non-small cell lung cancer that progressed on radiotherapy plus ipilimumab. This sequence uses TRBV29-1 and TRBJ2-1; the D gene is perhaps TRBD2, from 5 matching bases. The source was peripheral blood, collected from a patient treated with radiotherapy plus ipilimumab. The CDR3 in this case is CSGRVPSFNEQFF. The nucleotides are TGCAGCGGCCGGGTTCCTAGCTTCAATGAGCAGTTCTTC.